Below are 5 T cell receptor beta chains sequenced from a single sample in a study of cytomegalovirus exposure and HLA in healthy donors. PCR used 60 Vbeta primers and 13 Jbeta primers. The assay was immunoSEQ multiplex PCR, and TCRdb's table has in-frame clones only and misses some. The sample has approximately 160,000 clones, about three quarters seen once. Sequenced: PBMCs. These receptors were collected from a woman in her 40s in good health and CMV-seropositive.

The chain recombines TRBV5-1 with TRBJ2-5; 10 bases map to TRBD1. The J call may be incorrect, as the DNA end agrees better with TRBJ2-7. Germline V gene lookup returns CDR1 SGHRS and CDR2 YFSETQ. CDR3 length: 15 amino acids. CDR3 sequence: CASSLDGQGVYEQYF. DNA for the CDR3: TGCGCCAGCAGCTTGGACGGACAGGGGGTCTACGAGCAGTACTTC.

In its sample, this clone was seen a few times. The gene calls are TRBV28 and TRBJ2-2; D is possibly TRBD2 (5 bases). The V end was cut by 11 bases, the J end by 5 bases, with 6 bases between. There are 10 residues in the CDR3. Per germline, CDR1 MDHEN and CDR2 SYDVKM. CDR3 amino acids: CASGTGELFF. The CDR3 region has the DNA TGTGCCTCGGGGACCGGGGAGCTGTTTTTT.

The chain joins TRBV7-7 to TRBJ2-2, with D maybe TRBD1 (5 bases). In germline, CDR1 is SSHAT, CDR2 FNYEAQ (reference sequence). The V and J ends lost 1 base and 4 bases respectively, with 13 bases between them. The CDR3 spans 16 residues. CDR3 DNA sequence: TGTGCCAGCAGCTTAGATTCCCCCAGGGCCACCGGGGAGCTGTTTTTT. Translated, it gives CASSLDSPRATGELFF.

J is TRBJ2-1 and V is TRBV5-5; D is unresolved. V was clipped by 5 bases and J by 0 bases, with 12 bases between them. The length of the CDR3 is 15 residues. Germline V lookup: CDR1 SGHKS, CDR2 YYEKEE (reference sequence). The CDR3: CASSSWQASYNEQFF. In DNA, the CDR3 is TGTGCCAGCAGTTCTTGGCAGGCCTCCTACAATGAGCAGTTCTTC.

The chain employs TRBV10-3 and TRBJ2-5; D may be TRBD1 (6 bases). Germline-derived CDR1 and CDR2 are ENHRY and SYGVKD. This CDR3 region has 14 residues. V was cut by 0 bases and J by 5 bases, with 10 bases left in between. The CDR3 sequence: CAISESTGRETQYF. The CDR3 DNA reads TGTGCCATCAGTGAGTCAACAGGGCGGGAGACCCAGTACTTC.